This TCR beta chain was sequenced during a study of long-term antiretroviral therapy in people with HIV. Overall study results and limits: HIV repertoires had narrower CDR3 length ranges than controls. Whichever time point was examined, clones expanded before ART dominated the repertoire.

Trimming left V 4 bases short and J 0 bases short, with 12 bases between. Germline lookup yields CDR1 SQVTM and CDR2 ANQGSEA. The CDR3 has 14 residues. Notes on this clone: Its antigen is unknown.

People in the study who had HIV all got their treatment in the United States. They ran version v3.0 of the immunoSEQ assay at survey level. Per-sample sequencing targets were roughly 35,000-55,000 T-cell genomes. Sequencing was performed with immunoSEQ multiplex PCR; in TCRdb, only in-frame clones are kept and a portion is missing. Seen here are over 15,000 clones, roughly 94% observed once, and the top ten hold around 4.6%. The sequencing here drew on unsorted PBMCs, taken roughly 6.8 years after starting antiretroviral therapy. The V and J genes are TRBV29-1 and TRBJ1-2; D remains unclear. This TCR came from a woman in her forties or fifties with HIV. The chain's CDR3 is CSVALQPANYGYTF. CDR3 bases: TGCAGCGTTGCTCTTCAGCCGGCTAACTATGGCTACACCTTC.